The rows below give T cell receptor beta chains drawn from one sample of a study of blood T cell repertoires in COVID-19. The protocol was immunoSEQ multiplex PCR, while the TCRdb copy is restricted to in-frame clones and leaves out a portion. The sample yields 75,000 to 90,000 clones, roughly 87% seen once. The sample consisted of peripheral blood. Source of these receptors: a young man with COVID-19, enrolled during active disease. CDR3s include the opening cysteine and the closing phenylalanine or tryptophan. The order of the fields is V gene, clone size, D gene, J gene, CDR3 DNA, CDR3 protein. The D gene is left open where the match is weak. The listing skips clone size in some rows; elsewhere it reads once, few, many or a size class.

V: TRBV4-1; size: NA; D: TRBD1; J: TRBJ1-5; DNA: TGCGCCAGCAGCCTCCTACAGGGGACGAAGGTTTATAGCAATCAGCCCCAGCATTTT; CDR3: CASSLLQGTKVYSNQPQHF
V: TRBV9; size: NA; D: NA; J: TRBJ2-3; DNA: TGTGCCAGCAGCGTAGCCCTACAGGAGACTAGCACAGATACGCAGTATTTT; CDR3: CASSVALQETSTDTQYF
V: TRBV28; size: NA; D: TRBD1; J: TRBJ1-2; DNA: TGTGCCAGCAGTTACGGACAGGGTTCGTATGGCTACACCTTC; CDR3: CASSYGQGSYGYTF
V: TRBV27; size: once; D: NA; J: TRBJ1-5; DNA: TGTGCCAGCGGTCCTTTATCAGGGTGGGTCAATCAGCCCCAGCATTTT; CDR3: CASGPLSGWVNQPQHF
V: TRBV4-2; size: NA; D: NA; J: TRBJ2-2; DNA: TGTGCCAGCAGCCTAGGGGTCACCGGGGAGCTGTTTTTT; CDR3: CASSLGVTGELFF
V: TRBV30; size: NA; D: NA; J: TRBJ1-1; DNA: TGTGCCTGGAGTGGTCACAGAGGGACTGAAGCTTTCTTT; CDR3: CAWSGHRGTEAFF
V: TRBV29-1; size: NA; D: NA; J: TRBJ2-5; DNA: TGCAGCGTTGAAGCGGAGGGGTGGGAAGAGACCCAGTACTTC; CDR3: CSVEAEGWEETQYF
V: TRBV6-2/TRBV6-3; size: NA; D: NA; J: TRBJ2-7; DNA: TGTGCCAGCAGTTACTTTAGTTCGGAGCAGTACTTC; CDR3: CASSYFSSEQYF
V: TRBV30; size: NA; D: NA; J: TRBJ2-3; DNA: TGTGCCTGGACGACAGGCGAGTACGATACGCAGTATTTT; CDR3: CAWTTGEYDTQYF
V: TRBV7-3; size: NA; D: NA; J: TRBJ2-3; DNA: TGTGCCAGCAGCACAAGCGGCCCCTACCCAGATACGCAGTATTTT; CDR3: CASSTSGPYPDTQYF
V: TRBV7-9; size: once; D: NA; J: TRBJ1-6; DNA: TGTGCCAGCAGCTTAGGACAGCATTCACCCCTCCACTTT; CDR3: CASSLGQHSPLHF
V: TRBV7-2; size: NA; D: NA; J: TRBJ2-7; DNA: TGTGCCAGCAGCGTCCAGGGGAAGCAGTACTTC; CDR3: CASSVQGKQYF
V: TRBV6-6; size: NA; D: TRBD1; J: TRBJ2-5; DNA: TGTGCCAGCAGTTTCTGGACAGGAGTACAAGAGACCCAGTACTTC; CDR3: CASSFWTGVQETQYF
V: TRBV27; size: NA; D: TRBD1; J: TRBJ2-7; DNA: TGTGCCAGCACTAAAGCAGGACAGGGTCCCTACGAGCAGTACTTC; CDR3: CASTKAGQGPYEQYF
V: TRBV5-6; size: NA; D: NA; J: TRBJ2-7; DNA: TGTGCCAGCAGCTTGAGTGGTGTAACGGGACACCTCTACGAGCAGTACTTC; CDR3: CASSLSGVTGHLYEQYF
V: TRBV5-1; size: NA; D: NA; J: TRBJ1-2; DNA: TGCGCCAGCAGCTTTTATCAGGGGAACTATGGCTACACCTTC; CDR3: CASSFYQGNYGYTF
V: TRBV24-1; size: NA; D: TRBD1; J: TRBJ2-1; DNA: TGTGCCACCAGTGATCCCGGACAGGGCCCATCCAATGAGCAGTTCTTC; CDR3: CATSDPGQGPSNEQFF
V: TRBV19; size: NA; D: NA; J: TRBJ2-3; DNA: TGTGCCAGTAGTCTACGACAGGTGTCGGATACGCAGTATTTT; CDR3: CASSLRQVSDTQYF
V: TRBV25-1; size: NA; D: NA; J: TRBJ2-7; DNA: TGTGCCAGCAGTAGTCCCCAGACAGGCCCCTACGAGCAGTACTTC; CDR3: CASSSPQTGPYEQYF
V: TRBV18; size: NA; D: TRBD1; J: TRBJ2-3; DNA: TGTGCCAGCTCACTGGGACAGGTTAGGACAGATACGCAGTATTTT; CDR3: CASSLGQVRTDTQYF
V: TRBV6-5; size: once; D: TRBD1; J: TRBJ1-1; DNA: TGTGCCAGCAGTCGGGACAGACTTGAAGCTTTCTTT; CDR3: CASSRDRLEAFF
V: TRBV18; size: NA; D: NA; J: TRBJ1-4; DNA: TGTGCCAGCTCACCATCGGCAGCCTATGCAACTAATGAAAAACTGCTTTTT; CDR3: CASSPSAAYATNEKLLF
V: TRBV5-1; size: NA; D: NA; J: TRBJ2-3; DNA: TGCGCCAGCAGCGATCCACGGGGTACCGCGGGGAGAGATACGCAGTATTTT; CDR3: CASSDPRGTAGRDTQYF
V: TRBV27; size: NA; D: TRBD2; J: TRBJ2-7; DNA: TGTGCCAGCAGTTTGCTAGCGGGAGGGCTCGAGCAGTACTTC; CDR3: CASSLLAGGLEQYF
V: TRBV5-6; size: NA; D: TRBD1; J: TRBJ1-2; DNA: TGTGCCAGCAGCTGGACAGGGGGTCGTCCGGGCTACACCTTC; CDR3: CASSWTGGRPGYTF
V: TRBV9; size: once; D: TRBD1; J: TRBJ2-5; DNA: TGTGCCAGCAGCACACAGGGGGCGATGGCGACCCAGTACTTC; CDR3: CASSTQGAMATQYF
V: TRBV27; size: NA; D: NA; J: TRBJ1-5; DNA: TGTGCCAGCAGGTCGGGGGGTGGCAATCAGCCCCAGCATTTT; CDR3: CASRSGGGNQPQHF
V: TRBV10-1; size: NA; D: NA; J: TRBJ1-5; DNA: TGCGCCAGCAGTGCCAATAGCAATCAGCCCCAGCATTTT; CDR3: CASSANSNQPQHF
V: TRBV28; size: NA; D: NA; J: TRBJ1-2; DNA: TGTGCCAGCAGTTTTGGGGGGATTTACTATGGCTACACCTTC; CDR3: CASSFGGIYYGYTF
V: TRBV29-1; size: NA; D: NA; J: TRBJ2-3; DNA: TGCAGCGTTGACGGTGGAGATACGCAGTATTTT; CDR3: CSVDGGDTQYF
V: TRBV9; size: once; D: NA; J: TRBJ2-7; DNA: TGTGCCAGCAGCAAAGGCGGTAGCGGCTACGAGCAGTACTTC; CDR3: CASSKGGSGYEQYF
V: TRBV9; size: NA; D: TRBD1; J: TRBJ1-1; DNA: TGTGCCAGCAGCGTGGGACAGGGAATTTCGGCTGAAGCTTTCTTT; CDR3: CASSVGQGISAEAFF
V: TRBV21-1; size: once; D: NA; J: TRBJ2-7; DNA: TGTGCCAGCAGCAAAGCTCTGGTCAGGGGATCCTACGAGCAGTACTTC; CDR3: CASSKALVRGSYEQYF
V: TRBV7-8; size: NA; D: NA; J: TRBJ1-6; DNA: TGTGCCAGCAGCCCGGTGGCAGCTAGCTCCTATAATTCACCCCTCCACTTT; CDR3: CASSPVAASSYNSPLHF
V: TRBV6-4; size: NA; D: NA; J: TRBJ1-3; DNA: TGTGCCAGCAGGAGCTCTGGAAACACCATATATTTT; CDR3: CASRSSGNTIYF
V: TRBV4-3; size: NA; D: TRBD2; J: TRBJ2-7; DNA: TGCGCCAGCAGCCAAGATAGGATAGTAGCGGGCTTTTTCTCCTACGAGCAGTACTTC; CDR3: CASSQDRIVAGFFSYEQYF
V: TRBV6-2/TRBV6-3; size: once; D: TRBD2; J: TRBJ2-7; DNA: TGTGCCAGCAGTGGGGGACTAGCGGGAGAATTTTCCTACGAGCAGTACTTC; CDR3: CASSGGLAGEFSYEQYF
V: TRBV4-1; size: NA; D: TRBD2; J: TRBJ2-1; DNA: TGCGCCAGCAGCCAATTGGGCGGGAGGATCAATGAGCAGTTCTTC; CDR3: CASSQLGGRINEQFF
V: TRBV4-3; size: NA; D: NA; J: TRBJ1-1; DNA: TGCGCCAGCAGCCCTGGCGGCACTGAAGCTTTCTTT; CDR3: CASSPGGTEAFF
V: TRBV6-2/TRBV6-3; size: NA; D: NA; J: TRBJ1-5; DNA: TGTGCCAGCAGTAGGCCCCAGACAGGAATGGTTAACCAGCCCCAGCATTTT; CDR3: CASSRPQTGMVNQPQHF
V: TRBV5-4; size: NA; D: TRBD1; J: TRBJ2-1; DNA: TGTGCCAGCAGCGCGGACAGGTTCAATGAGCAGTTCTTC; CDR3: CASSADRFNEQFF
V: TRBV3-1/TRBV3-2; size: few; D: TRBD1; J: TRBJ2-7; DNA: TGTGCCAGCAGCCAGGCGACAGGGGGCTTACGCGAGCAGTACTTC; CDR3: CASSQATGGLREQYF
V: TRBV14; size: NA; D: TRBD2; J: TRBJ2-1; DNA: TGTGCCAGCAGCGCCCGACTAGCCGCCTACAATGAGCAGTTCTTC; CDR3: CASSARLAAYNEQFF
V: TRBV9; size: NA; D: TRBD2; J: TRBJ2-1; DNA: TGTGCCAGCAGCGTACTAGCGGGTCACTACAATGAGCAGTTCTTC; CDR3: CASSVLAGHYNEQFF
V: TRBV7-9; size: NA; D: NA; J: TRBJ1-4; DNA: TGTGCCAGCAGCTTATTGGGGCGTAACAGCGAAAAACTGCTTTTT; CDR3: CASSLLGRNSEKLLF
V: TRBV3-1/TRBV3-2; size: NA; D: TRBD1; J: TRBJ2-5; DNA: TGTGCCAGCAGTCCCAGGGGGTATCGGGAGACCCAGTACTTC; CDR3: CASSPRGYRETQYF
V: TRBV6-4; size: NA; D: TRBD2; J: TRBJ2-7; DNA: TGTGCCAGCAGTGACACGACTAGCGGGAGCGGTAAGCAGTACTTC; CDR3: CASSDTTSGSGKQYF
V: TRBV7-2; size: NA; D: NA; J: TRBJ1-2; DNA: TGTGCCAGCAGCTTAGGGTCAAGGGAACAGGCCTATGGCTACACCTTC; CDR3: CASSLGSREQAYGYTF
V: TRBV13; size: NA; D: NA; J: TRBJ2-7; DNA: TGTGCCAGCAGCTTGGGACTGGATGATCTCGAGCAGTACTTC; CDR3: CASSLGLDDLEQYF
V: TRBV29-1; size: NA; D: NA; J: TRBJ1-1; DNA: TGCAGCGTTGAGAAGGGGGTGAACACTGAAGCTTTCTTT; CDR3: CSVEKGVNTEAFF
V: TRBV4-1; size: NA; D: TRBD2; J: TRBJ2-7; DNA: TGCGCCAGCAGCCAAGAAAAACGGGGGGCCTACGAGCAGTACTTC; CDR3: CASSQEKRGAYEQYF
V: TRBV2; size: NA; D: NA; J: TRBJ2-2; DNA: TGTGCCAGCACCCCGACTGTGAACACCGGGGAGCTGTTTTTT; CDR3: CASTPTVNTGELFF